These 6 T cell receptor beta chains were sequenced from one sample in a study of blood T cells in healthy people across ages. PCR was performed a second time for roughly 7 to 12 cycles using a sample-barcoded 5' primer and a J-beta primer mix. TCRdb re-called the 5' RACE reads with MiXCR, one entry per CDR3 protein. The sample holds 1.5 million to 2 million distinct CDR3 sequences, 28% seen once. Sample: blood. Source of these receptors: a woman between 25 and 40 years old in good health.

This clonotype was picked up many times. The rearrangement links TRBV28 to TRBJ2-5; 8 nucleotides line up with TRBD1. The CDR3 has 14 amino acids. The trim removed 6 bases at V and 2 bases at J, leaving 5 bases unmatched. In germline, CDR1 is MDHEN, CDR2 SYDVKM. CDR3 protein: CASSWDRIQETQYF. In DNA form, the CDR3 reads TGTGCCAGCAGCTGGGACAGGATACAAGAGACCCAGTACTTC.

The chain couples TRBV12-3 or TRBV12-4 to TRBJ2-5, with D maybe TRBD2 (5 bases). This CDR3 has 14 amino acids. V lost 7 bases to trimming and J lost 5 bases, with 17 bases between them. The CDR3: CASNGGGPVETQYF. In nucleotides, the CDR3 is TGTGCCAGCAACGGCGGCGGGCCCGTCGAGACCCAGTACTTC.

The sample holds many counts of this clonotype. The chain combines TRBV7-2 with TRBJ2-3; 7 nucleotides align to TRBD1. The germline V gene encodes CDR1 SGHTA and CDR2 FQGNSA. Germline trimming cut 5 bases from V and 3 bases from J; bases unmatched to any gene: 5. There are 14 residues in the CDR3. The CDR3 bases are TGTGCCAGCAGCCTTAAGACAGGGACAGATACGCAGTATTTT. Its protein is CASSLKTGTDTQYF.

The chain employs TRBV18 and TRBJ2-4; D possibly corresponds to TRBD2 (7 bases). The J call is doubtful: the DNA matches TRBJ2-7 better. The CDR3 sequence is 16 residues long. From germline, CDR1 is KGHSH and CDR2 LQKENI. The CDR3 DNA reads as TGTGCCAGCTCACCTCTCTTGGGGGGGCGCATAAACGAGCAGTACTTC. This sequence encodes CASSPLLGGRINEQYF.

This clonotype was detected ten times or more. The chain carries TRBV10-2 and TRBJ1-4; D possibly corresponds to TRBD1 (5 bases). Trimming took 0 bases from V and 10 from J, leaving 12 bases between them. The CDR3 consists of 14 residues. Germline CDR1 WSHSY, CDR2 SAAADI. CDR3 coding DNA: TGCGCCAGCAGTGAGTCGGGGGGGAGAGGAAAACTGTTTTTT. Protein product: CASSESGGRGKLFF.

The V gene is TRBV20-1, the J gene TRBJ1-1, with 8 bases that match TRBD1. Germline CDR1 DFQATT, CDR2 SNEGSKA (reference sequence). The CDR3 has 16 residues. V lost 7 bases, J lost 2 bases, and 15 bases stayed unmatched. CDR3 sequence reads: CSVPSRGRGLNTEAFF. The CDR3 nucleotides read TGCAGTGTCCCATCTCGCGGCAGGGGGCTTAACACTGAAGCTTTCTTT.